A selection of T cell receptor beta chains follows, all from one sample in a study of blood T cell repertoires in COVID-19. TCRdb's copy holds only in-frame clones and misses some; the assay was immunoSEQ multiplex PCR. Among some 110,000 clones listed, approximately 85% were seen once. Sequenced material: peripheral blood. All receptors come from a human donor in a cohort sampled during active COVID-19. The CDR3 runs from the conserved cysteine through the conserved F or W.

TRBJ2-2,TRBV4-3,CASSQDGAGSQRELFF
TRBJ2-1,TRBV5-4,CASSSLGTSGTLYNEQFF
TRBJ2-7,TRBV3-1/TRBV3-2,CASSPDSVTYEQYF
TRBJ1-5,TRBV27,CASSPDRPWGNQPQHF
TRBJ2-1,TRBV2,CASSPSGSAYNEQFF
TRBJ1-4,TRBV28,CASSKEAGARKLFF
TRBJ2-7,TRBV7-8,CASSLVLSMGLDSYEQYF
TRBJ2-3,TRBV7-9,CASSLGGIGADTQYF
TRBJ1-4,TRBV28,CASSFQKKLFF
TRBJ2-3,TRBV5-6,CASSLRLAGVPLSTDTQYF
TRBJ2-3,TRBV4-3,CASSQDGTGPWQYF
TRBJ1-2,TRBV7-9,CASSMLDRAGYGYTF
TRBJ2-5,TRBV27,CASSADRGQETQYF
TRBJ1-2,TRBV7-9,CASSLGVGVGRNYGYTF
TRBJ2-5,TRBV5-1,CASSPGQPQETQYF
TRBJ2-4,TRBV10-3,CATKGQGLKNIQYF
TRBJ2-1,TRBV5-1,CASSPGQGIDPFSGRLNEQFF
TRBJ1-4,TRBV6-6,CASSLRTSGVEKLFF
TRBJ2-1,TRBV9,CASSPPLSYNEQFF
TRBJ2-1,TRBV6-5,CASWGQRRHEQFF
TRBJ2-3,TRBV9,CASSVGLAGGNGRDTQYF
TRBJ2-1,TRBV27,CASSLSGTRGAYNEQFF
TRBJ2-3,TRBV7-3,CASSSLWSSGVDTQYF
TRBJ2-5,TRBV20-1,CSATSGETQYF
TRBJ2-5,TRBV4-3,CASSPPSDRLQETQYF
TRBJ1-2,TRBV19,CASSIDRGTGDGYTF
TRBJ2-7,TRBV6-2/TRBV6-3,CASSYGSRGLGEQYF
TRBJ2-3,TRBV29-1,CSVSGTDTQYF
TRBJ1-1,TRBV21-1,CASSPSRKGGKMNTEAFF
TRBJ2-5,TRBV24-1,CATNDGGETQYF
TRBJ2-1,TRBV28,CAIPGPAYNEQFF
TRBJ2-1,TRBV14,CASSYQRENGDEQFF
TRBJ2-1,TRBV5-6,CASSLYNEQFF
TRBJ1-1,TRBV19,CASSIGTEAFF
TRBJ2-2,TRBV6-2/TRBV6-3,CASSYSPGELFF
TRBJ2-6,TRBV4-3,CASSQDQVRLAGANVLTF
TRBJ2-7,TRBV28,CASSLRGAGSYEQYF
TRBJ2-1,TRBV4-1,CASSQGGNEQFF
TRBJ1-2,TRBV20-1,CSATTDYGYTF
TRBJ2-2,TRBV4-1,CASSPGYTPTGELFF
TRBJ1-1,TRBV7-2,CASSDFRDRGLMNTEAFF
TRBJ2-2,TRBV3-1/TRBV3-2,CASRLGASGQRELFF
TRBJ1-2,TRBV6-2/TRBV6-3,CASSKDRSYTF
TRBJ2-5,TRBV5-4,CASSLAPPAGEGGETQYF
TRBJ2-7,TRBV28,CASTNLQGLAGEQYF
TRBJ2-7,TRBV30,CAWRDRGRAMFYEQYF
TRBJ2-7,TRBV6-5,CASSRVARGYEQYF
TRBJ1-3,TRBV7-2,CASSLGGLGNTIYF
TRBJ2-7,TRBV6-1,CASSEYGAERTYEQYF
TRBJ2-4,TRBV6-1,CASSEAIGGNIQYF
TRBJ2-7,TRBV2,CASSELADTYEQYF
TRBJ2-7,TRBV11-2,CASRTSGRGTYEQYF
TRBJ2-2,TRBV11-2,CASRPPGTSGVTGELFF
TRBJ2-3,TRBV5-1,CASSSQGAYTDTQYF